The 30 T cell receptor beta chains given below trace back to one sample, sequenced in a study of graft-versus-host responses after intestinal transplantation. Profiled with immunoSEQ multiplex PCR; TCRdb holds only in-frame clones, not every one. The sample lists about 93,000 clones; 90% to 95% were seen once. The antigens for these receptors are not known. The sample in question was unstimulated CD8+ T cells sorted from spleen or lymph node cells, obtained before intestinal transplant. Receptor source: a human donor who received an intestinal transplant.

This sequence joins TRBV9 and TRBJ2-3; TRBD1 matches at 9 bases. The germline gives CDR1 SGDLS, CDR2 YYNGEE. CDR3 size: 15 residues. V lost 6 bases to trimming and J lost 2 bases; unmatched junction nucleotides: 7. The CDR3 region is CASTEQGATTDTQYF. CDR3 DNA sequence: TGTGCCAGCACAGAACAGGGGGCGACCACAGATACGCAGTATTTT. The variable domain in full, with the rest retrieved from reference TRBV9 and TRBJ2-3, is DSGVTQTPKHLITATGQRVTLRCSPRSGDLSVYWYQQSLDQGLQFLIQYYNGEERAKGNILERFSAQQFPDLHSELNLSSLELGDSALYFCASTEQGATTDTQYFGPGTRLTVL.

DNA for the CDR3: TGTGCCAGCAGTGTAACAGGGGCGCCGTCGGTCGGGGTCTATGGCTACACCTTC. Translation: CASSVTGAPSVGVYGYTF. The rearrangement uses TRBV6-1 and TRBJ1-2; 7 bases are a match to TRBD1. The CDR3 consists of 18 residues. The germline gives CDR1 MNHNS, CDR2 SASEGT. Trimming removed 4 bases from V and 4 bases from J; junction bases left unmatched: 18.

This chain connects TRBV7-2 to TRBJ1-4, with 7 bases fitting TRBD1. This CDR3 comprises 17 residues. Germline values: CDR1 SGHTA, CDR2 FQGNSA. V shed 5 bases, J shed 0 bases, and the junction held 9 bases outside the gene matches. DNA of the CDR3: TGTGCCAGCAGCCCACAGGGGCCGCTTGCAACTAATGAAAAACTGTTTTTT. This encodes CASSPQGPLATNEKLFF.

V is TRBV13 and J is TRBJ1-2, with a weak D call TRBD1 (5 bases). V was shortened by 5 bases and J by 3 bases, with 13 bases between the two germline ends. Germline-derived CDR1 and CDR2 are PRHDT and FYEKMQ (reference sequence). The CDR3 has 14 residues. The DNA of the CDR3 is TGTGCCAGCAGCCGAAGGGACTCCTACTATGGCTACACCTTC. Protein sequence: CASSRRDSYYGYTF.

V is TRBV19 and J is TRBJ2-3, with TRBD2 as a possible D gene (7 bases). Germline CDR1 is LNHDA and CDR2 is SQIVND (reference sequence). V lost 1 base and J 2 bases, leaving 10 bases between the germline ends. There are 15 residues in the CDR3. The CDR3 loop reads CASSIVGGPTDTQYF. The CDR3 region has the DNA TGTGCCAGTAGTATAGTGGGGGGGCCCACAGATACGCAGTATTTT. Based on the CDR3 plus reference TRBV19 and TRBJ2-3, the full variable domain is DGGITQSPKYLFRKEGQNVTLSCEQNLNHDAMYWYRQDPGQGLRLIYYSQIVNDFQKGDIAEGYSVSREKKESFPLTVTSAQKNPTAFYLCASSIVGGPTDTQYFGPGTRLTVL.

This clone turned up a few times. The V gene is TRBV19, the J gene TRBJ2-1, with TRBD2 as a possible D gene (6 bases). CDR3 length: 14 amino acids. V dropped 5 bases and J dropped 6 bases, with 14 bases sitting between them. CDR1 is LNHDA and CDR2 is SQIVND in the germline V gene (reference sequence). In DNA form, the CDR3 reads TGTGCCAGTAGTTTGGGACTTAGCCCCAATGAGCAGTTCTTC. This gives the protein CASSLGLSPNEQFF.

The chain combines TRBV11-2 with TRBJ1-2; possible D gene TRBD1, 6 bases. Looked up from germline, CDR1 is SGHAT and CDR2 is FQNNGV. The CDR3 runs to 14 residues. The V end was cut by 6 bases, the J end by 6 bases, with 17 bases between. CDR3 coding DNA: TGTGCCAGCAGTTTTATAGGGGGGGCACATGGCTACACCTTC. Encoded protein: CASSFIGGAHGYTF.

The chain recombines TRBV7-9 with TRBJ2-1; D is perhaps TRBD1 (6 bases). Germline CDR1 reads SEHNR; CDR2 reads FQNEAQ (reference sequence). CDR3 length equals 15 residues. Trimming removed 3 bases at V and 7 bases at J, with 16 bases between. The CDR3 sequence: CASSFTGKTLNEQFF. The CDR3, as DNA: TGTGCCAGCAGCTTCACAGGGAAGACGCTTAATGAGCAGTTCTTC. The full variable domain, with the rest looked up from reference TRBV7-9 and TRBJ2-1, is DTGVSQNPRHKITKRGQNVTFRCDPISEHNRLYWYRQTLGQGPEFLTYFQNEAQLEKSRLLSDRFSAERPKGSFSTLEIQRTEQGDSAMYLCASSFTGKTLNEQFFGPGTRLTVL.

CDR3: CASSLEGSHNSPLHF. The CDR3 nucleotides read TGTGCCAGCAGCTTAGAAGGGAGCCATAATTCACCCCTCCACTTT. The gene calls are TRBV7-2 and TRBJ1-6, with D hard to call. This CDR3 is 15 amino acids long. The germline gives CDR1 SGHTA, CDR2 FQGNSA. Trimming took 1 base from V and 5 from J, leaving 9 bases between them.

The CDR3 loop reads CASSAGTGAYTGELFF. The CDR3 DNA follows: TGTGCCAGCAGCGCCGGGACAGGGGCTTACACCGGGGAGCTGTTTTTT. The chain recombines TRBV2 with TRBJ2-2; 10 bases match TRBD1. The CDR3 loop spans 16 amino acids. Germline V gene lookup returns CDR1 SNHLY and CDR2 FYNNEI. The J segment lost 3 bases and the V segment lost 6 bases, leaving 7 bases of the junction unmatched.

The V gene is TRBV4-3, the J gene TRBJ2-2; the match to TRBD1 covers 12 bases. V was pared by 8 bases and J by 3 bases, with 10 bases of the junction left unmatched. The CDR3 is made up of 17 amino acids. Germline lookup yields CDR1 LGHNA and CDR2 YSLEER. The DNA for the CDR3 is TGCGCCAGCGGACACCGGGACAGGGGGCTACACACCGGGGAGCTGTTTTTT. Translation: CASGHRDRGLHTGELFF.

This clone was observed once. The chain employs TRBV19 and TRBJ1-2; no definite D call. This CDR3 has 13 amino acids. V lost 10 bases and J lost 7, with 19 bases in between. CDR1 is LNHDA and CDR2 is SQIVND in the germline V gene (reference sequence). The DNA of the CDR3 is TGTGCCACCAGTCCGTCGGTATGGGCTGGCTACACCTTC. Translating gives CATSPSVWAGYTF.

The chain couples TRBV7-2 to TRBJ2-2; 8 nucleotides line up with TRBD2. CDR1 is SGHTA, CDR2 FQGNSA, per germline. The trim removed 3 bases at V and 3 bases at J, leaving 3 bases unmatched. The CDR3 runs 15 residues. CDR3 sequence (DNA): TGTGCCAGCAGCTTCGGGGGGGCCGACACCGGGGAGCTGTTTTTT. It codes for CASSFGGADTGELFF. Together with reference TRBV7-2 and TRBJ2-2, the CDR3 gives the full variable domain: GAGVSQSPSNKVTEKGKDVELRCDPISGHTALYWYRQSLGQGLEFLIYFQGNSAPDKSGLPSDRFSAERTGGSVSTLTIQRTQQEDSAVYLCASSFGGADTGELFFGEGSRLTVL.

The chain is built from TRBV19 and TRBJ1-2, with D uncertain. The CDR3 length is 15 residues. Trimming stripped 0 bases from V and 7 bases from J, with 15 bases between. The germline V gene has CDR1 LNHDA and CDR2 SQIVND (reference sequence). The CDR3 bases are TGTGCCAGTAGTATAGATCGCGTGACATGGGCTGGCTACACCTTC. Its translation is CASSIDRVTWAGYTF.

V is TRBV19 and J is TRBJ1-6; 11 nucleotides align to TRBD1. With 3 bases clipped from V and 8 bases from J, the junction kept 3 bases outside the gene matches. Germline values: CDR1 LNHDA, CDR2 SQIVND (reference sequence). This CDR3 is built from 15 residues. The CDR3: CASSIRTGGYSPLHF. CDR3 nucleotides: TGTGCCAGTAGTATCCGGACAGGGGGCTATTCACCCCTCCACTTT.

V gene TRBV28 combines with J gene TRBJ2-7; the D is unclear. The CDR3 length is 13 residues. Germline-derived CDR1 and CDR2 are MDHEN and SYDVKM. V lost 5 bases and J lost 4, with 12 bases in between. The chain's CDR3 is CASSTPGFYEQYF. CDR3 DNA: TGTGCCAGCAGTACCCCCGGGTTTTACGAGCAGTACTTC.

V usage is TRBV7-9 and J usage is TRBJ2-5, with D perhaps matching TRBD2 (5 bases). Germline V CDR1 and CDR2: SEHNR, FQNEAQ (reference sequence). V lost 1 base and J 1 base, leaving 13 bases between the germline ends. The CDR3 spans 16 residues. CDR3 sequence (DNA): TGTGCCAGCAGCTTAGGAACTAGAAATCTCCAAGAGACCCAGTACTTC. Amino acid sequence: CASSLGTRNLQETQYF. The entire variable domain, with the rest obtained from reference TRBV7-9 and TRBJ2-5, is as follows: DTGVSQNPRHKITKRGQNVTFRCDPISEHNRLYWYRQTLGQGPEFLTYFQNEAQLEKSRLLSDRFSAERPKGSFSTLEIQRTEQGDSAMYLCASSLGTRNLQETQYFGPGTRLLVL.

The V gene is TRBV7-9, the J gene TRBJ2-5; D is ambiguous. TRBJ2-7 matches the DNA end more closely, so the J call is doubtful. Germline CDR1 SEHNR, CDR2 FQNEAQ (reference sequence). The CDR3 loop spans 14 amino acids. This chain's CDR3 is CASSPTGHIYEQYF. The CDR3 coding sequence is TGTGCCAGCAGCCCGACTGGCCACATCTACGAGCAGTACTTC.

This clone was recorded once. The chain couples TRBV13 to TRBJ2-1; maybe TRBD2 (6 bases). V was clipped by 8 bases and J by 1 base, with 15 bases between them. This CDR3 is 15 amino acids long. Germline loops: CDR1 PRHDT, CDR2 FYEKMQ (reference sequence). CDR3: CASPGGEWSYNEQFF. The CDR3 nucleotides read TGTGCCAGCCCAGGAGGGGAATGGTCCTACAATGAGCAGTTCTTC. The full variable domain, rest sourced from reference TRBV13 and TRBJ2-1, is AAGVIQSPRHLIKEKRETATLKCYPIPRHDTVYWYQQGPGQDPQFLISFYEKMQSDKGSIPDRFSAQQFSDYHSELNMSSLELGDSALYFCASPGGEWSYNEQFFGPGTRLTVL.

The chain joins TRBV19 to TRBJ1-6, with 7 bases matching TRBD1. CDR1 and CDR2 (germline): LNHDA, SQIVND (reference sequence). This CDR3 has 14 residues. J was trimmed by 4 bases and V by 9 bases; bases with no gene match: 6. CDR3 sequence (DNA): TGTGCCAGCCAGGGGGTAGGTTATAATTCACCCCTCCACTTT. Amino acids: CASQGVGYNSPLHF.

The chain employs TRBV7-3 and TRBJ2-5; no definite D call. The CDR3 totals 14 residues. V lost 5 bases and J 3 bases, leaving 13 bases between the germline ends. Germline CDR1 is SGHTA and CDR2 is FQGTGA. CDR3 sequence: CASSPTGEEETQYF. The CDR3 nucleotides are TGTGCCAGCAGCCCGACCGGTGAGGAAGAGACCCAGTACTTC.

The rearrangement uses TRBV6-1 and TRBJ2-5, with a weak D call TRBD2 (6 bases). The CDR3 runs to 14 residues. Trimming took 1 base from V and 5 from J, leaving 11 bases between them. CDR1 is MNHNS, CDR2 SASEGT, per germline. In DNA form, the CDR3 reads TGTGCCAGCAGTGAAGTCGGGGGATGGGAGACCCAGTACTTC. Encoded protein: CASSEVGGWETQYF.

The chain couples TRBV4-2 to TRBJ2-3, with 9 positions matching TRBD2. Losses at the gene ends were 3 bases for V and 6 bases for J; bases not matched to a gene: 10. CDR3 length equals 16 residues. CDR1 is LGHNA, CDR2 YNFKEQ, per germline. The CDR3 DNA follows: TGTGCCAGCAGCCAGACCGGGACTAGCTGGTCGGATACGCAGTATTTT. The encoded protein is CASSQTGTSWSDTQYF.

The rearrangement links TRBV7-9 to TRBJ2-2; 10 bases agree with TRBD2. The germline V gene encodes CDR1 SEHNR and CDR2 FQNEAQ (reference sequence). V was pared by 0 bases and J by 9 bases, with 16 bases of the junction left unmatched. CDR3 length: 19 residues. The CDR3 DNA reads TGTGCCAGCAGCTTAGCCTCCGGGACTAGCGAGTCCCTCGGTCGGGAGCTGTTTTTT. Its protein is CASSLASGTSESLGRELFF.

The V call is TRBV15, the J call TRBJ2-5; a possible D gene is TRBD1 (6 bases). The J call may be wrong; the DNA end is better matched by TRBJ2-7. The CDR3 runs to 14 residues. Germline assignment: CDR1 LNHNV and CDR2 YYDKDF (reference sequence). The CDR3 DNA is TGTGCCACCAGACAACAGGGAAGCTCCTACGAGCAGTACTTC. This translates into CATRQQGSSYEQYF.

J is TRBJ2-5 and V is TRBV28, with 8 positions matching TRBD1. This CDR3 has 13 residues. Trimming removed 7 bases from V and 5 bases from J; junction bases left unmatched: 6. CDR1 is MDHEN, CDR2 SYDVKM, per germline. CDR3 coding DNA: TGTGCCAGCACATACAGGGGGTTGGAGACCCAGTACTTC. This codes for CASTYRGLETQYF.

This chain joins TRBV29-1 and TRBJ2-5; 8 nucleotides line up with TRBD1. The J call is uncertain, as TRBJ2-7 better fits the DNA end. Germline V CDR1 and CDR2: SQVTM, ANQGSEA. CDR3 length: 13 residues. The CDR3 is CSVRQGNSYEQYF. Written as DNA, the CDR3 is TGCAGCGTAAGACAGGGGAACTCCTACGAGCAGTACTTC.

This chain uses TRBV4-1 with TRBJ2-7, with D perhaps TRBD1 (5 bases). V was cut by 5 bases and J by 0 bases, with 8 bases left in between. Germline values: CDR1 MGHRA, CDR2 YSYEKL. CDR3 size: 13 residues. CDR3 in amino acids: CASSLDISYEQYF. For the CDR3, the DNA is TGCGCCAGCAGCTTGGACATCTCCTACGAGCAGTACTTC.

This clone is a singleton in its sample. This sequence joins TRBV4-3 and TRBJ1-1; no reliable D call. This CDR3 spans 15 amino acids. Trimming left V 2 bases short and J 6 bases short, with 16 bases between. Germline lookup yields CDR1 LGHNA and CDR2 YSLEER. The CDR3 DNA reads TGCGCCAGCAGCCAAAATGACATCCTTCGGTCTGAAGCTTTCTTT. Translated: CASSQNDILRSEAFF.

V and J are TRBV21-1 and TRBJ1-2; the D call in the table, TRBD1, was not verified against the DNA. TRBV21-1 is a pseudogene segment. The CDR3 contains 16 residues. In DNA, the CDR3 is TGTGCCAGCAGCATACCCGGGACACATTGGTTCGATGGCTACACCTTC. This gives the protein CASSIPGTHWFDGYTF.